This T cell receptor (beta chain) was sequenced during a study of blood T cell repertoires in COVID-19. The wider study: The United States, Italy and Spain provided the acute and convalescent COVID-19 samples. PBMCs, B-cell-depleted T cells, or T cells were the source of the cDNA or gDNA that made up the material.

CDR3 length equals 14 residues. Germline V CDR1 and CDR2: KGHSH, LQKENI. V was pared by 1 base and J by 4 bases, with 8 bases between. In the authors' workflow: Quantification of nucleated cells was approximated via reference gene primer amplification. Data came from immunoSEQ multiplex PCR; TCRdb stores just in-frame clones and leaves some out. The DNA gave D and trimming, while V, J and clone size come from that table. The profile shows 85,000 to 95,000 clones, 75% to 95% of them singletons. This receptor was taken from a woman between 50 and 59 years old in a cohort sampled during active COVID-19. Sequences were obtained from peripheral blood. The V and J genes are TRBV18 and TRBJ1-3; D is unresolved. The CDR3 DNA sequence: TGTGCCAGCTCACCACGGGAGAGCGGAAACACCATATATTTT. The encoded protein is CASSPRESGNTIYF.